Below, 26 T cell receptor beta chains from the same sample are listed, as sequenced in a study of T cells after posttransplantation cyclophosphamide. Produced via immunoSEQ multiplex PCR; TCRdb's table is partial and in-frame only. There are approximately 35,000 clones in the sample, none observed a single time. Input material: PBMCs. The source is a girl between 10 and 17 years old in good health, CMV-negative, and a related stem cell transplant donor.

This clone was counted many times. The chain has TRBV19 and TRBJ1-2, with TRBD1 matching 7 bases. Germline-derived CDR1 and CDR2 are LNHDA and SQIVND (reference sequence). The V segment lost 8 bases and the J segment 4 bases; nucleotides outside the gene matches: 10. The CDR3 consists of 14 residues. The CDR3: CASWSGQLIYGYTF. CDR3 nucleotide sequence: TGTGCCAGTTGGTCGGGACAGCTAATCTATGGCTACACCTTC. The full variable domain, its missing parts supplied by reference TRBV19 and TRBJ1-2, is DGGITQSPKYLFRKEGQNVTLSCEQNLNHDAMYWYRQDPGQGLRLIYYSQIVNDFQKGDIAEGYSVSREKKESFPLTVTSAQKNPTAFYLCASWSGQLIYGYTFGSGTRLTVV.

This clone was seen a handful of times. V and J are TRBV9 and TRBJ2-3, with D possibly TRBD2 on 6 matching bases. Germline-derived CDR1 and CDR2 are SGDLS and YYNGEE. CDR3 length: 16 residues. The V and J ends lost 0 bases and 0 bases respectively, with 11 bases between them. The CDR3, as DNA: TGTGCCAGCAGCGTAGAAGAGCGGGTGAGCACAGATACGCAGTATTTT. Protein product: CASSVEERVSTDTQYF.

CDR3 sequence: CASSQGSGPGGSPLHF. Here the CDR3 DNA reads TGCGCCAGCAGCCAAGGGTCGGGACCCGGGGGATCACCCCTCCACTTT. This chain uses TRBV4-1 with TRBJ1-6; TRBD1 is a possible D gene (5 bases). V lost 1 base and J 10 bases, leaving 17 bases between the germline ends. From germline, CDR1 is MGHRA and CDR2 YSYEKL. The CDR3 is made up of 16 amino acids.

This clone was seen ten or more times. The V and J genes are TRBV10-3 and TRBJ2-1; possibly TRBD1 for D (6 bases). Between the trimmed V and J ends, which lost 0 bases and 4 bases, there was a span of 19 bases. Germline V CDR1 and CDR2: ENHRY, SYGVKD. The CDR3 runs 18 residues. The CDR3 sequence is CAISESSLRRGAYNEQFF. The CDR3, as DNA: TGTGCCATCAGTGAGTCATCATTGCGCAGGGGCGCGTACAATGAGCAGTTCTTC.

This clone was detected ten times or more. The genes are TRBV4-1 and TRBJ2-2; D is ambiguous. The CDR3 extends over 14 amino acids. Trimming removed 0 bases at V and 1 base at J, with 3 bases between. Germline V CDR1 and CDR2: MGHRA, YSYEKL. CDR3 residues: CASSQEQNTGELFF. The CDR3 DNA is TGCGCCAGCAGCCAAGAACAGAACACCGGGGAGCTGTTTTTT.

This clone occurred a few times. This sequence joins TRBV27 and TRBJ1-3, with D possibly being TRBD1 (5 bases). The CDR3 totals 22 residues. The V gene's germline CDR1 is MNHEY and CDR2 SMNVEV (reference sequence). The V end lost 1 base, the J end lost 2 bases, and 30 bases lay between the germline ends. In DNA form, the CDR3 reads TGTGCCAGCAGTTTATTTACACCGACCGGGGGAAGCCCCACACAGCCTGGAAACACCATATATTTT. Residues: CASSLFTPTGGSPTQPGNTIYF.

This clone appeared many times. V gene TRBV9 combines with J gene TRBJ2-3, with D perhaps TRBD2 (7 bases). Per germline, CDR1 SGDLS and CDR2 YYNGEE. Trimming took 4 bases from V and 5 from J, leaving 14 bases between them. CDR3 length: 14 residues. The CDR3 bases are TGTGCCAGCAGCACCCTGGGGGGGCGAGATACGCAGTATTTT. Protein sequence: CASSTLGGRDTQYF.

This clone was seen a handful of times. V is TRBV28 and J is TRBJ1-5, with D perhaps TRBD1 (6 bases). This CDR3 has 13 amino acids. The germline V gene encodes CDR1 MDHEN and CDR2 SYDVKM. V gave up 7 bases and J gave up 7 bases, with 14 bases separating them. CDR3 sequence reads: CASTLRGRQPQHF. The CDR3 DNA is TGTGCCAGCACTCTCAGGGGTAGGCAGCCCCAGCATTTT.

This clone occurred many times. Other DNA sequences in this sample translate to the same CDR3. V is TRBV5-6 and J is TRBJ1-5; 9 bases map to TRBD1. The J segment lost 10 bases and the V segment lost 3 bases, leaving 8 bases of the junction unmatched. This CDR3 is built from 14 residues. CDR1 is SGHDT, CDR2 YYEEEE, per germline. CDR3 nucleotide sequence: TGTGCCAGCAGCTGGGGACAGGGAGACCAACCCCAGCATTTT. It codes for CASSWGQGDQPQHF.

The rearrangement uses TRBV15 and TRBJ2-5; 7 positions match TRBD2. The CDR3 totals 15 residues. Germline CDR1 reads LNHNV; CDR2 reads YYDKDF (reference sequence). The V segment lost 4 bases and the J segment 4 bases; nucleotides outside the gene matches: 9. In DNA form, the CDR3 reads TGTGCCACCAGCACCCAAAGGGAGGGCGGAGAGACCCAGTACTTC. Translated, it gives CATSTQREGGETQYF.

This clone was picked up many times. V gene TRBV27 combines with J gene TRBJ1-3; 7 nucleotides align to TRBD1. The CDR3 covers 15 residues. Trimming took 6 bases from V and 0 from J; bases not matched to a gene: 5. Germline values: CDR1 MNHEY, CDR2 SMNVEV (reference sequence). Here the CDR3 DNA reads TGTGCCAGCAGACAGGGGACCCGCTCTGGAAACACCATATATTTT. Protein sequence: CASRQGTRSGNTIYF.

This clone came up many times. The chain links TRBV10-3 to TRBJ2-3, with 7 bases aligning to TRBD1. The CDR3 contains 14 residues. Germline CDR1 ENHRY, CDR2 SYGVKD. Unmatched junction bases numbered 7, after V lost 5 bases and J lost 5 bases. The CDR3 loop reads CAISRDSSIDTQYF. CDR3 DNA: TGTGCCATCAGTAGGGACAGTTCGATAGATACGCAGTATTTT.

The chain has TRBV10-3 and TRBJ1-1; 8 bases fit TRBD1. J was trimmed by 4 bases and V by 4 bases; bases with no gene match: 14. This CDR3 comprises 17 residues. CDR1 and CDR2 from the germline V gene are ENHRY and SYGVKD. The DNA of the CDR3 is TGTGCCATCAGTGTGGGGGGACAGGTTCCGAGATCCACTGAAGCTTTCTTT. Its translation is CAISVGGQVPRSTEAFF.

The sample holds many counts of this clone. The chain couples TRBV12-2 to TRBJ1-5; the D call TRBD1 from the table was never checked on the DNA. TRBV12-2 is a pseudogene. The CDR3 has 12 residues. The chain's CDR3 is CASRTDIQPQHF. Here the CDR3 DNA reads TGTGCAAGTCGCACAGACATACAGCCCCAGCATTTT.

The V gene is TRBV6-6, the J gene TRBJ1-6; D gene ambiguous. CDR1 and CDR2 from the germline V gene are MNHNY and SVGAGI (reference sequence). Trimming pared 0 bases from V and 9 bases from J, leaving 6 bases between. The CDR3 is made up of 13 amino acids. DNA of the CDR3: TGTGCCAGCAGTTACTCCGCCGGTTCACCCCTCCACTTT. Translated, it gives CASSYSAGSPLHF.

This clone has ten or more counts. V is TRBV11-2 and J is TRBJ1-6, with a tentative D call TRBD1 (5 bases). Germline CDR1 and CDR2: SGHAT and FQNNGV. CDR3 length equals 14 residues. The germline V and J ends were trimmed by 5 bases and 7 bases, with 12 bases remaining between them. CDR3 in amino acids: CASSLTGENSPLHF. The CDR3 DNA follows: TGTGCCAGCAGCCTCACGGGGGAGAATTCACCCCTCCACTTT.

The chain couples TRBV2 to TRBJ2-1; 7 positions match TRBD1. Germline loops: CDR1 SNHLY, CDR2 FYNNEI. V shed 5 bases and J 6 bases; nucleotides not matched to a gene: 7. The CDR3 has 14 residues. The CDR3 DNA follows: TGTGCCAGCAGTCGCAGGGGGATGGGCAATGAGCAGTTCTTC. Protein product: CASSRRGMGNEQFF. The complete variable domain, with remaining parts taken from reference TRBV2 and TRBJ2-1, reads EPEVTQTPSHQVTQMGQEVILRCVPISNHLYFYWYRQILGQKVEFLVSFYNNEISEKSEIFDDQFSVERPDGSNFTLKIRSTKLEDSAMYFCASSRRGMGNEQFFGPGTRLTVL.

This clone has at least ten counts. CDR3 amino acids: CASTRTEVTNTEAFF. CDR3 DNA sequence: TGTGCCAGCACTCGGACAGAAGTTACAAACACTGAAGCTTTCTTT. This chain connects TRBV2 to TRBJ1-1, with D possibly matching TRBD1 (6 bases). V lost 7 bases to trimming and J lost 2 bases, with 17 bases between them. The germline V gene encodes CDR1 SNHLY and CDR2 FYNNEI. The CDR3 sequence is 15 residues long.

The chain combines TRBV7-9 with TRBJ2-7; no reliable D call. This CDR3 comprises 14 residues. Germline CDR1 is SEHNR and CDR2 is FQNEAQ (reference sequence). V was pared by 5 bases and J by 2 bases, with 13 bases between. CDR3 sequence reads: CASSPGQATYEQYF. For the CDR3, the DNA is TGTGCCAGCAGCCCCGGCCAGGCTACCTACGAGCAGTACTTC.

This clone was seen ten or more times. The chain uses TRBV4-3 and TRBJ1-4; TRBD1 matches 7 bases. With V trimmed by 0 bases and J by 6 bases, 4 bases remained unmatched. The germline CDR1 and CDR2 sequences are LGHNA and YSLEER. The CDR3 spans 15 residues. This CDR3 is CASSQEQGSDEKLFF. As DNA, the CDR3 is TGCGCCAGCAGCCAAGAACAGGGGTCGGATGAAAAACTGTTTTTT.

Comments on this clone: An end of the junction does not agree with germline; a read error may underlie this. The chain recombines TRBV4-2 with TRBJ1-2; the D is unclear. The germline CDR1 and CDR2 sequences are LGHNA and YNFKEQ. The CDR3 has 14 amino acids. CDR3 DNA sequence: TGTGCCAGCAGCCAAGATGCCCAGTACTATGACTACACCTTC. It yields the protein CASSQDAQYYDYTF.

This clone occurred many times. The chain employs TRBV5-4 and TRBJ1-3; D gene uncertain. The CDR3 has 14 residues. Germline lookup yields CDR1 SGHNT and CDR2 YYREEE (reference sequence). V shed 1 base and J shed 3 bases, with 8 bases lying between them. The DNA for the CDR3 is TGTGCCAGCAGCTTGATCGGGGATGGAAACACCATATATTTT. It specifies CASSLIGDGNTIYF.

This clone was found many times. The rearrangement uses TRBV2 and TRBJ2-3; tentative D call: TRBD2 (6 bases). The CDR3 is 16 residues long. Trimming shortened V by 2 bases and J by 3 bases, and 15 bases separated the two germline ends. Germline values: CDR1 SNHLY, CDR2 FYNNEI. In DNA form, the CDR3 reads TGTGCCAGCAGTGAACTGGGCGGGGACGTAACAGATACGCAGTATTTT. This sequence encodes CASSELGGDVTDTQYF.

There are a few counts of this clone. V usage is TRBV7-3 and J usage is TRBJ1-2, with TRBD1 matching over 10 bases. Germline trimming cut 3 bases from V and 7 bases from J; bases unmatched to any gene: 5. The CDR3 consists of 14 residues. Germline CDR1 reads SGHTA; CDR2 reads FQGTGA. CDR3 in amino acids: CASSLTGGNGGYTF. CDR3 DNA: TGTGCCAGCAGCTTGACAGGGGGCAACGGTGGCTACACCTTC.

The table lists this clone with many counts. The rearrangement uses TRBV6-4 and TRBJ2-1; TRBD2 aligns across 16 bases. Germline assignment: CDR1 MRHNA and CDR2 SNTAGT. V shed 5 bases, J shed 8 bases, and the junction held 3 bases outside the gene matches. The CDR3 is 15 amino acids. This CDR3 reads CASSPGLAGGDEQFF. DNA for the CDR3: TGTGCCAGCAGTCCGGGACTAGCGGGAGGGGATGAGCAGTTCTTC.

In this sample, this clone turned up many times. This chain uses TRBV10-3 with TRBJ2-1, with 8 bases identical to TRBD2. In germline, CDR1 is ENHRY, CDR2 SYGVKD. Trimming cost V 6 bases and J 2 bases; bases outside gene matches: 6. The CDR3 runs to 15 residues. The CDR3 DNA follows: TGTGCCATCAGAGGCGGGGGGCCCACCTACAATGAGCAGTTCTTC. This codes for CAIRGGGPTYNEQFF.